Each of the 14 T cell receptor beta chains below was sequenced from the same sample in a study of human T cells and chemical hapten exposure. One entry per CDR3 protein, called by TCRdb with MiXCR from the RACE reads. The sample has under 300,000 distinct CDR3 sequences; approximately 7.5% are singletons. The time point was: pre-sensitization, week 0. Treatment meaning: therapeutic diphenylcyclopropenone sensitization with weekly scalp DPC. Sequenced material: whole blood, taken in connection with sensitization to the hapten diphenylcyclopropenone (DPC). These receptors were taken from a man aged 18 to 29 with alopecia areata. Some clones in this sample may be carry-over from other donors' samples.

This clonotype was counted at least ten times. The rearrangement uses TRBV28 and TRBJ1-2; possible D gene TRBD1, 5 bases. Trimming took 0 bases from V and 2 from J, leaving 7 bases between them. CDR1 is MDHEN and CDR2 is SYDVKM in the germline V gene. This CDR3 contains 14 residues. The chain's CDR3 is CASSLWRQNYGYTF. The CDR3 nucleotides are TGTGCCAGCAGTTTATGGAGACAGAACTATGGCTACACCTTC.

This clonotype came up a few times. The chain joins TRBV20-1 to TRBJ1-3; the match to TRBD1 covers 9 bases. The CDR3 spans 19 residues. J gave up 0 bases and V 4 bases, and 16 bases lay outside the gene matches. Germline V gene data show CDR1 as DFQATT and CDR2 as SNEGSKA (reference sequence). CDR3 nucleotides: TGCAGTGCTAAAGAATACGACCGGACAGGGGTTTCCTCTGGAAACACCATATATTTT. It translates to CSAKEYDRTGVSSGNTIYF.

This clonotype showed up just a few times. The chain links TRBV25-1 to TRBJ2-4; 8 bases fit TRBD1. Unmatched junction bases numbered 3, after V lost 2 bases and J lost 6 bases. The germline CDR1 and CDR2 sequences are MGHDK and SYGVNS. The CDR3 sequence is 14 residues long. This chain's CDR3 is CASSEGTGGNIQYF. The CDR3 DNA is TGTGCCAGCAGTGAAGGGACAGGTGGAAACATTCAGTACTTC.

The J gene is TRBJ2-7, the V gene TRBV7-9; 9 positions match TRBD1. Germline V gives CDR1 SEHNR, CDR2 FQNEAQ (reference sequence). The CDR3 is 15 residues long. Trimming took 3 bases from V and 4 from J; bases not matched to a gene: 7. The CDR3 reads CASSLSGTGNYEQYV. The CDR3, as DNA: TGTGCCAGCAGCTTGTCTGGGACAGGGAATTACGAGCAGTACGTC.

This clonotype turned up a few times. The V gene is TRBV4-2, the J gene TRBJ2-3; 7 bases fit TRBD2. CDR1 is LGHNA and CDR2 is YNFKEQ in the germline V gene. V lost 0 bases, J lost 6 bases, and 9 bases stayed unmatched. There are 16 residues in the CDR3. CDR3 sequence reads: CASSQDPSGAGDTQYF. The CDR3 DNA reads as TGTGCCAGCAGCCAAGATCCGAGCGGGGCAGGGGATACGCAGTATTTT.

At least ten counts were recorded for this clonotype. V usage is TRBV7-2 and J usage is TRBJ2-3; the match to TRBD2 covers 13 bases. This CDR3 region has 16 residues. Germline trimming cut 5 bases from V and 7 bases from J; bases unmatched to any gene: 9. Looked up from germline, CDR1 is SGHTA and CDR2 is FQGNSA. CDR3 residues: CASSGLAGDFDYTQYF. Here the CDR3 DNA reads TGTGCCAGCAGCGGACTAGCGGGGGATTTCGATTATACGCAGTATTTT.

This chain uses TRBV25-1 with TRBJ1-4, with 9 bases lining up with TRBD1. V dropped 6 bases and J dropped 0; count of bases not matched to a gene: 11. The CDR3 totals 18 residues. Germline V lookup: CDR1 MGHDK, CDR2 SYGVNS. The CDR3 DNA is TGTGCCAGCAGAGGGACAGGGCTGTCGCGCGCAACTAATGAAAAACTGTTTTTT. It yields the protein CASRGTGLSRATNEKLFF. The whole variable domain, remainder taken from reference TRBV25-1 and TRBJ1-4, is EADIYQTPRYLVIGTGKKITLECSQTMGHDKMYWYQQDPGMELHLIHYSYGVNSTEKGDLSSESTVSRIRTEHFPLTLESARPSHTSQYLCASRGTGLSRATNEKLFFGSGTQLSVL.

In this sample, this clonotype turned up a few times. This sequence joins TRBV6-2 or TRBV6-3 and TRBJ1-2, with D possibly being TRBD1 (5 bases). V was pared by 5 bases and J by 6 bases, with 19 bases between. Germline V gives CDR1 MNHEY, CDR2 SVGEGT. There are 15 residues in the CDR3. The CDR3 is CASSRPAVREHGYTF. DNA for the CDR3: TGTGCCAGCAGTCGACCCGCCGTCAGGGAACATGGCTACACCTTC.

There are many counts of this clonotype. V is TRBV18 and J is TRBJ1-5; TRBD1 is a possible D gene (5 bases). This CDR3 is 14 amino acids long. V shed 3 bases and J shed 7 bases, with 13 bases lying between them. Germline lookup yields CDR1 KGHSH and CDR2 LQKENI. The CDR3 DNA reads as TGTGCCAGCTCACCTTGCAGGGATTGCCAGCCCCAGCATTTT. Translating gives CASSPCRDCQPQHF.

The DNA of the CDR3 is TGTGCCACCAGTGATTTGGCCACAGATACGCAGTATTTT. Protein: CATSDLATDTQYF. The chain combines TRBV24-1 with TRBJ2-3; no clear D gene. V lost 0 bases to trimming and J lost 2 bases, with 2 bases between them. CDR3 length: 13 amino acids. Looked up from germline, CDR1 is KGHDR and CDR2 is SFDVKD.

The V and J genes are TRBV5-1 and TRBJ2-1, with D perhaps TRBD1 (5 bases). CDR1 is SGHRS and CDR2 is YFSETQ in the germline V gene. The CDR3 covers 15 residues. The ends were cut back, 0 bases at V and 10 bases at J, with 17 bases in the middle. The CDR3 region has the DNA TGCGCCAGCAGCTTGGTAGGGGCAGGGCACGACGAGCAGTTCTTC. Protein product: CASSLVGAGHDEQFF.

The chain joins TRBV10-3 to TRBJ2-2, with TRBD1 matching 9 bases. This CDR3 has 16 amino acids. Germline V gene lookup returns CDR1 ENHRY and CDR2 SYGVKD. V lost 3 bases, J lost 7 bases, and 9 bases stayed unmatched. Here the CDR3 reads CAISESRQGVVGELFF. CDR3 coding DNA: TGTGCCATCAGTGAATCCCGACAGGGGGTAGTCGGGGAGCTGTTTTTT.

The chain joins TRBV12-3 or TRBV12-4 to TRBJ1-3; D is unclear. Trimming cost V 5 bases and J 9 bases, with 17 bases left between them. The CDR3 runs to 14 residues. CDR3 loop: CASSTTRTEGTIYF. The CDR3, as DNA: TGTGCCAGCAGTACCACCCGGACGGAGGGCACCATATATTTT.

The V call is TRBV7-8, the J call TRBJ1-1; D is unclear. Germline V lookup: CDR1 SGHVS, CDR2 FQNEAQ. The ends were cut back, 5 bases at V and 7 bases at J, with 14 bases in the middle. The CDR3 extends over 13 amino acids. CDR3 residues: CASSQGQENEAFF. CDR3 coding DNA: TGTGCCAGCAGCCAAGGTCAGGAGAATGAAGCTTTCTTT.